This record concerns one T cell receptor beta chain sequence. Its antigen is currently unknown. These data are taken from a study of T cell responses to AZD1222 COVID-19 vaccine. Study observations and caveats: Two AZD1222 doses significantly raised spike-specific TCR breadth and depth over controls.

CDR3 length: 15 residues. Between the trimmed V and J ends, which lost 1 base and 4 bases, there was a span of 14 bases. CDR1 and CDR2 from the germline V gene are MGHRA and YSYEKL. Produced via immunoSEQ multiplex PCR; TCRdb's table is partial and in-frame only. The sample has 140,000 to 150,000 clones; 85% to 95% are singletons. This sequence was found in an adult who had recovered from COVID-19. Sequences were derived from peripheral blood, sampled after recovery from COVID-19. This rearrangement joins TRBV4-1 to TRBJ2-7, with D tentatively TRBD1 (5 bases). CDR3 DNA: TGCGCCAGCAGCCAAGCCCTTTCGACAGAGTACGAGCAGTACTTC. It specifies CASSQALSTEYEQYF.